The 30 T cell receptor beta chains in this list originate from one sample, sequenced in a study of T cells expressing NK-cell markers. For each CDR3 protein, TCRdb gives one entry from its re-call of the 5' RACE reads, without DNA. The sample's table shows a few hundred thousand distinct CDR3 sequences. The sample comprised blood T cells: a sorted CD56 or NKG2C T cell subset, CD4+ or CD8+ T cells, or bulk PBMC T cells (not recorded which). These receptors were obtained from a man aged 18 to 69 in good health.

The V and J genes are TRBV7-3 and TRBJ2-3; TCRdb gives TRBD1 as the D gene, but with no DNA this cannot be confirmed. The CDR3 covers 13 residues. Germline assignment: CDR1 SGHTA and CDR2 FQGTGA. This CDR3 is CASGQRGGTTQYF.

The chain combines TRBV9 with TRBJ2-3. The CDR3 extends over 14 amino acids. Germline CDR1 is SGDLS and CDR2 is YYNGEE. CDR3 region: CASSERTVKDTQYF.

This chain joins TRBV20-1 and TRBJ2-6; the D gene TCRdb calls, TRBD1, cannot be checked with no DNA. The V gene's germline CDR1 is DFQATT and CDR2 SNEGSKA (reference sequence). The CDR3 consists of 18 residues. This CDR3 reads CSARDLGQGAPGANVLTF.

The chain recombines TRBV19 with TRBJ2-3; TCRdb gives TRBD1 as the D gene, but with no DNA this cannot be confirmed. Germline V gene data show CDR1 as LNHDA and CDR2 as SQIVND (reference sequence). CDR3 length: 15 residues. CDR3: CASSAPGQITDTQYF.

The chain recombines TRBV6-4 with TRBJ2-2; TCRdb lists TRBD1, though no DNA is available to test this call. Germline V lookup: CDR1 MRHNA, CDR2 SNTAGT. The CDR3 runs 14 residues. CDR3 sequence reads: CASKVRGDTGELFF.

The chain employs TRBV7-2 and TRBJ1-1; lacking DNA, the TRBD1 call made by TCRdb goes unchecked. Germline lookup yields CDR1 SGHTA and CDR2 FQGNSA. There are 16 residues in the CDR3. This CDR3 reads CASSLAPQGKHTEAFF.

V and J are TRBV18 and TRBJ2-3. There are 13 residues in the CDR3. CDR1 KGHSH and CDR2 LQKENI come from the germline V gene. The CDR3 protein is CASSPDRTDTQYF.

The V call is TRBV20-1, the J call TRBJ1-6. The CDR3 contains 16 residues. Germline lookup yields CDR1 DFQATT and CDR2 SNEGSKA (reference sequence). CDR3: CSARGQAISYNSPLHF.

This sequence joins TRBV28 and TRBJ2-3; the D gene TCRdb calls, TRBD2, cannot be checked with no DNA. This CDR3 is built from 14 residues. CDR1 is MDHEN, CDR2 SYDVKM, per germline. The CDR3 protein is CASGSGGRSDTQYF.

The chain has TRBV7-9 and TRBJ1-2. The germline CDR1 and CDR2 sequences are SEHNR and FQNEAQ (reference sequence). CDR3 size: 13 residues. CDR3 loop: CASSLSGRNGYTF. The full variable domain, in which reference TRBV7-9 and TRBJ1-2 provide the parts outside the CDR3, is DTGVSQNPRHKITKRGQNVTFRCDPISEHNRLYWYRQTLGQGPEFLTYFQNEAQLEKSRLLSDRFSAERPKGSFSTLEIQRTEQGDSAMYLCASSLSGRNGYTFGSGTRLTVV.

CDR3 residues: CASSEYADYGYTF. J is TRBJ1-2 and V is TRBV25-1. Germline loops: CDR1 MGHDK, CDR2 SYGVNS. This CDR3 has 13 amino acids.

V and J are TRBV9 and TRBJ1-4. Germline V gene sequence: CDR1 SGDLS, CDR2 YYNGEE. This CDR3 is 15 amino acids long. CDR3 protein: CASSVVGATNEKLFF.

The gene calls are TRBV11-2 and TRBJ2-7; TCRdb indicates TRBD2, and absent DNA this call remains unverified. Germline V gene lookup returns CDR1 SGHAT and CDR2 FQNNGV. The CDR3 sequence is 15 residues long. CDR3 protein: CASSNERGLTYEQYF.

V is TRBV5-5 and J is TRBJ2-5. CDR1 and CDR2 (germline): SGHKS, YYEKEE (reference sequence). This CDR3 spans 15 amino acids. The CDR3 sequence: CASSSGHRFLETQYF.

The chain employs TRBV12-3 or TRBV12-4 and TRBJ2-1; TCRdb's D gene call, TRBD2, goes unchecked for lack of DNA. The CDR3 totals 16 residues. The CDR3 reads CASSRKGLAYDNEQFF.

V is TRBV11-2 and J is TRBJ2-1; TCRdb outputs TRBD1, but without DNA this stays unchecked. Germline lookup yields CDR1 SGHAT and CDR2 FQNNGV. This CDR3 contains 16 residues. CDR3 loop: CASSLRPGQGYNEQFF.

The CDR3 loop reads CASSVDVGLGLRGDTQYF. The rearrangement links TRBV9 to TRBJ2-3; TCRdb selects TRBD2, and the lack of DNA leaves this call unchecked. The CDR3 has 18 amino acids. CDR1 SGDLS and CDR2 YYNGEE come from the germline V gene.

The chain employs TRBV6-1 and TRBJ2-1; absent DNA, TCRdb's TRBD2 call cannot be checked. Germline assignment: CDR1 MNHNS and CDR2 SASEGT. CDR3 length equals 16 residues. The CDR3 sequence: CASRDPSGGSGNEQFF.

CDR3 protein: CASSLRGGGDSPLHF. This rearrangement joins TRBV6-1 to TRBJ1-6. The CDR3 is 15 residues long. The V gene's germline CDR1 is MNHNS and CDR2 SASEGT.

The chain has TRBV7-8 and TRBJ2-2; the TRBD1 assignment by TCRdb is unverifiable without DNA. Germline V gene sequence: CDR1 SGHVS, CDR2 FQNEAQ. This CDR3 is 16 amino acids long. CDR3 residues: CASSVKTVTNTGELFF.

The genes are TRBV2 and TRBJ2-7; TCRdb indicates TRBD1, and absent DNA this call remains unverified. Germline values: CDR1 SNHLY, CDR2 FYNNEI. CDR3 size: 14 residues. CDR3 sequence: CASLVGTGSYEQYF.

The rearrangement links TRBV7-9 to TRBJ2-1; the TCRdb call, TRBD1, lacks DNA for checking. Germline CDR1 reads SEHNR; CDR2 reads FQNEAQ (reference sequence). This CDR3 has 14 amino acids. Here the CDR3 reads CASSLATSPVPPFF.

V and J are TRBV5-1 and TRBJ2-5; as DNA is missing, the TRBD1 call by TCRdb cannot be tested. CDR1 and CDR2 (germline): SGHRS, YFSETQ. The length of the CDR3 is 16 residues. CDR3 protein: CASSLDSGTGKKTQYF.

CDR3 in amino acids: CASSLETGAYEQYF. The chain couples TRBV7-3 to TRBJ2-7; the D gene TCRdb calls, TRBD1, cannot be checked with no DNA. Germline CDR1 and CDR2: SGHTA and FQGTGA. The CDR3 has 14 amino acids.

This rearrangement joins TRBV5-1 to TRBJ1-6. This CDR3 is built from 14 residues. Germline V gene data show CDR1 as SGHRS and CDR2 as YFSETQ. The CDR3 sequence is CASSSSSYNSPLHF.

The rearrangement uses TRBV20-1 and TRBJ2-1; lacking DNA, the TRBD2 call made by TCRdb goes unchecked. The CDR3 runs 14 residues. Looked up from germline, CDR1 is DFQATT and CDR2 is SNEGSKA (reference sequence). This chain's CDR3 is CSARNSYRAGGQFF.

The CDR3 sequence: CASSLRGMMNTEAFF. This rearrangement joins TRBV5-1 to TRBJ1-1; there is no DNA to check the TCRdb D call of TRBD1. The CDR3 extends over 15 amino acids. Germline CDR1 is SGHRS and CDR2 is YFSETQ.

J is TRBJ2-1 and V is TRBV5-1; the D gene TCRdb calls, TRBD2, cannot be checked with no DNA. Germline lookup yields CDR1 SGHRS and CDR2 YFSETQ. The CDR3 loop spans 19 amino acids. The CDR3 loop is CASSYGLAGGPSRDNEQFF.

CDR3 region: CATSDLHFSGTETYEQYF. V gene TRBV24-1 combines with J gene TRBJ2-7; TCRdb calls TRBD1, which cannot be checked without DNA. Germline-derived CDR1 and CDR2 are KGHDR and SFDVKD. This CDR3 has 18 amino acids.

CDR3 loop: CASSAQGLPNEQFF. The V call is TRBV6-1, the J call TRBJ2-1; TCRdb gives TRBD1 as the D gene, but with no DNA this cannot be confirmed. In germline, CDR1 is MNHNS, CDR2 SASEGT. The CDR3 is 14 amino acids.